The T cell receptor (beta chain) under discussion was sequenced for a study of T-cell memory formation after mild COVID-19. Whole-study results and caveats: Cross-reactive memory apparently joined, as some responding clones appeared in pre-infection memory.

Trimming left V 1 base short and J 9 bases short, with 12 bases between. The CDR3 runs 13 residues. Germline assignment: CDR1 SGHTA and CDR2 FQGNSA. Comment on this clonotype: The antigen remains undetermined.

5'RACE with constant-segment primers built TCRalpha and TCRbeta cDNA libraries with UMIs. TCRdb re-called the 5' RACE reads with MiXCR, one entry per CDR3 protein. This table holds more than 70,000 distinct CDR3 sequences, more than 11% found once. The sample comprised PBMCs or a T cell subset sorted from them (not recorded which). This receptor was taken from an adult woman who had mild COVID-19 (a few samples of this study predate the infection). Cell type and time point are not known. V gene TRBV7-2 combines with J gene TRBJ1-1, with D perhaps matching TRBD1 (5 bases). The CDR3 DNA reads as TGTGCCAGCAGCTTAGTGGGGGGACGAAAAGCTTTCTTT. Its protein is CASSLVGGRKAFF.